This entry lists 12 T cell receptor beta chains sequenced from one sample in a study of shared clonotypes between healthy human individuals. Libraries were prepared by immunoSEQ multiplex PCR; TCRdb keeps only in-frame clonotypes and omits some of them. The sample has about a million clones, roughly 72% seen once; the top ten hold approximately 1.5%. The sequenced sample consisted of memory CD4+ T cells sorted from blood. As to subset: CD45RA-negative fraction. The receptors stem from a man aged 18-30 years in good health.

In this sample, this clone turned up a few times. The chain carries TRBV30 and TRBJ1-1, with D hard to call. V dropped 1 base and J dropped 4 bases, with 13 bases sitting between them. Germline CDR1 is GTSNPN and CDR2 is SVGIG (reference sequence). This CDR3 comprises 14 residues. CDR3 sequence (DNA): TGTGCCTGGAGTGCAGTGAATGGGGTCACTGAAGCTTTCTTT. Its translation: CAWSAVNGVTEAFF.

The V and J genes are TRBV4-1 and TRBJ1-3; 7 bases align to TRBD1. This CDR3 is built from 17 residues. Trimming at V came to 3 bases and at J to 2 bases, leaving 10 bases not matched to a gene. CDR1 MGHRA and CDR2 YSYEKL come from the germline V gene. In DNA form, the CDR3 reads TGCGCCAGCAGCCAGGATCTTGGACAGGTTGCTGGAAACACCATATATTTT. Its protein product is CASSQDLGQVAGNTIYF.

With regard to this clone: A junction end diverges from the germline sequence, so it may reflect a read error. The chain couples TRBV7-2 to TRBJ2-7, with TRBD1 matching 7 bases. Per the germline V gene, CDR1 is SGHTA and CDR2 is FQGNSA. The length of the CDR3 is 12 residues. The CDR3, as DNA: TGTGCCAGCAGCTTCCCGGGGACAGCCCAGGTATTC. Residues: CASSFPGTAQVF.

This clone was counted only a few times. This chain joins TRBV2 and TRBJ1-2; 10 bases line up with TRBD1. Germline V gene data show CDR1 as SNHLY and CDR2 as FYNNEI. This CDR3 is built from 13 residues. Germline trimming cut 7 bases from V and 8 bases from J; bases unmatched to any gene: 7. The DNA for the CDR3 is TGTGCCAGCACCGTGACAGGGGGCGAGGGCTACACCTTC. Translating it yields CASTVTGGEGYTF.

Points on this clone: A much larger clone lies one base from this, so it may be a read error. The genes are TRBV7-9 and TRBJ2-2; D gene uncertain. The ends were cut back, 2 bases at V and 4 bases at J, with 5 bases in the middle. CDR1 and CDR2 from the germline V gene are SEHNR and FQNEAQ (reference sequence). This CDR3 has 13 residues. The CDR3 sequence is CASSLFVTGELFF. Written as DNA, the CDR3 is TGTGCCAGCAGCTTATTCGTCACCGGGGAGCTGTTTTTT.

This clone was seen just once. The chain joins TRBV29-1 to TRBJ1-3; 12 bases are shared with TRBD1. The CDR3 consists of 17 residues. V was clipped by 1 base and J by 3 bases; unmatched bases: 7. The germline V gene encodes CDR1 SQVTM and CDR2 ANQGSEA. The DNA for the CDR3 is TGCAGCGTTGAAGTATGGGGACAGGGGGCGTTTGGAAACACCATATATTTT. Its protein product is CSVEVWGQGAFGNTIYF.

J is TRBJ2-7 and V is TRBV5-6; no clear D gene. The CDR3 has 12 residues. Germline V gene sequence: CDR1 SGHDT, CDR2 YYEEEE. The V gene lost 4 bases and the J gene lost 0 bases, with 5 bases spanning the gap. The CDR3 protein is CASSVSSYEQYF. The CDR3 region has the DNA TGTGCCAGCAGCGTTAGCTCCTACGAGCAGTACTTC. Using reference TRBV5-6 and TRBJ2-7 for the parts outside the CDR3, the full variable domain is DAGVTQSPTHLIKTRGQQVTLRCSPKSGHDTVSWYQQALGQGPQFIFQYYEEEERQRGNFPDRFSGHQFPNYSSELNVNALLLGDSALYLCASSVSSYEQYFGPGTRLTVT.

The chain recombines TRBV5-1 with TRBJ2-2; TRBD1 matches at 9 bases. The CDR3 extends over 16 amino acids. CDR1 is SGHRS, CDR2 YFSETQ, per germline. V lost 1 base to trimming and J lost 2 bases; unmatched junction nucleotides: 3. CDR3 in amino acids: CASSLTGQGNTGELFF. The CDR3 nucleotides read TGCGCCAGCAGCTTGACGGGACAGGGTAACACCGGGGAGCTGTTTTTT.

The chain carries TRBV5-1 and TRBJ2-7, with 7 nucleotides matching TRBD1. This CDR3 region has 16 residues. CDR1 SGHRS and CDR2 YFSETQ come from the germline V gene. V lost 4 bases and J lost 4; bases outside the gene matches: 14. The CDR3 coding sequence is TGCGCCAGCAGCAGCGGACCGGACAGGAAAAGTTACGAGCAGTACTTC. Amino acids: CASSSGPDRKSYEQYF. The full variable domain, with the rest looked up from reference TRBV5-1 and TRBJ2-7, is KAGVTQTPRYLIKTRGQQVTLSCSPISGHRSVSWYQQTPGQGLQFLFEYFSETQRNKGNFPGRFSGRQFSNSRSEMNVSTLELGDSALYLCASSSGPDRKSYEQYFGPGTRLTVT.

This clone was observed a single time. This chain joins TRBV6-1 and TRBJ2-5; 7 nucleotides line up with TRBD1. This CDR3 is built from 13 residues. Germline V lookup: CDR1 MNHNS, CDR2 SASEGT. The V segment lost 6 bases and the J segment 5 bases; nucleotides outside the gene matches: 6. In DNA form, the CDR3 reads TGTGCCAGCAGAGCGAGACAGGGCGAGACCCAGTACTTC. It translates to CASRARQGETQYF.

V usage is TRBV30 and J usage is TRBJ2-7; 9 nucleotides align to TRBD2. Per the germline V gene, CDR1 is GTSNPN and CDR2 is SVGIG (reference sequence). This CDR3 spans 17 amino acids. Trimming removed 3 bases from V and 4 bases from J; junction bases left unmatched: 16. The CDR3 spells CAWSPKQSGRMLYEQYF. CDR3 DNA: TGTGCCTGGAGCCCGAAACAGAGCGGGAGGATGCTGTACGAGCAGTACTTC.

The rearrangement links TRBV19 to TRBJ1-4; D uncertain. Trimming pared 9 bases from V and 8 bases from J, leaving 16 bases between. The CDR3 totals 13 residues. Germline V CDR1 and CDR2: LNHDA, SQIVND (reference sequence). The CDR3 region has the DNA TGTGCCAGCCAGAGGAGGAATAGAGAAAAACTGTTTTTT. Its translation is CASQRRNREKLFF.